Listed here are 6 T cell receptor beta chains from one sample, sequenced in a study of blood T cell repertoires in COVID-19. TCRdb keeps only in-frame clones here, not all; method: immunoSEQ multiplex PCR. The sample comprises 120,000 or so clones, about 92% of which are singletons, and roughly 4.5% rests with the top ten. Sequencing used peripheral blood. Receptors originate from a man between 60 and 75 years old with COVID-19, enrolled during active disease.

The genes are TRBV6-8 and TRBJ1-4; 7 bases are shared with TRBD1. J was trimmed by 7 bases and V by 11 bases; bases with no gene match: 7. The V gene's germline CDR1 is MNHGY and CDR2 SAAAGT. CDR3 length: 12 amino acids. The CDR3: CACQTGSEKLFF. In nucleotides, the CDR3 is TGTGCCTGCCAGACAGGGAGTGAAAAACTGTTTTTT.

The chain recombines TRBV4-2 with TRBJ1-1, with 7 bases lining up with TRBD1. J gave up 2 bases and V 0 bases, and 3 bases lay outside the gene matches. The germline V gene has CDR1 LGHNA and CDR2 YNFKEQ. CDR3 length: 15 residues. The CDR3 region is CASSQEGQINTEAFF. The DNA of the CDR3 is TGTGCCAGCAGCCAAGAGGGACAGATTAACACTGAAGCTTTCTTT.

V gene TRBV15 combines with J gene TRBJ1-2, with no clear D. Germline assignment: CDR1 LNHNV and CDR2 YYDKDF (reference sequence). V was clipped by 1 base and J by 4 bases, with 10 bases between them. The CDR3 extends over 14 amino acids. The CDR3 DNA reads as TGTGCCACCAGCAGAGCGGTCGGAGTCTATGGCTACACCTTC. Translation: CATSRAVGVYGYTF.

The V and J genes are TRBV28 and TRBJ2-1, with D tentatively TRBD2 (6 bases). Per germline, CDR1 MDHEN and CDR2 SYDVKM. The CDR3 is made up of 16 amino acids. V lost 6 bases and J 9 bases, leaving 24 bases between the germline ends. The chain's CDR3 is CASRTFGRVRESEQFF. CDR3 bases: TGTGCCAGCAGGACATTTGGGCGGGTCCGGGAGAGTGAGCAGTTCTTC.

The chain links TRBV6-5 to TRBJ1-1; a possible D gene is TRBD1 (6 bases). CDR3 length: 16 amino acids. Trimming shortened V by 2 bases and J by 1 base, and 14 bases separated the two germline ends. Per germline, CDR1 MNHEY and CDR2 SVGAGI. As DNA, the CDR3 is TGTGCCAGCAGTTACCGCGGGGGGCGAGAGAACACTGAAGCTTTCTTT. Protein product: CASSYRGGRENTEAFF.

This chain connects TRBV6-5 to TRBJ1-3; 7 bases are a match to TRBD1. Germline assignment: CDR1 MNHEY and CDR2 SVGAGI. The CDR3 is 16 residues long. V dropped 2 bases and J dropped 3; count of bases not matched to a gene: 7. The CDR3 region has the DNA TGTGCCAGCAGTTACGCCTTAGGGACAGATGGAAACACCATATATTTT. Protein sequence: CASSYALGTDGNTIYF.